The text below deals with one T cell receptor beta chain. This sample was included in a study of blood T cell repertoires in COVID-19. Study-level background: The United States, Italy and Spain supplied acute and convalescent COVID-19 samples.

The table came from immunoSEQ multiplex PCR; TCRdb's copy has only in-frame clones and leaves some out. The sample has about 220,000 clones, roughly 89% seen once. Trimming cost V 0 bases and J 4 bases; bases outside gene matches: 7. Per germline, CDR1 SGHRS and CDR2 YFSETQ. The CDR3 contains 17 residues. Study members were between about 18 and 89 years old and lived in 20 to 30 US regions. Clinical history reported by participants formed the basis on which cohorts were assigned. The clonotype comes from a woman between 40 and 55 years old who had recovered from COVID-19. The sequencing input was PBMCs or T cells enriched from blood (not recorded which). The chain has TRBV5-1 and TRBJ2-3, with 11 bases fitting TRBD2. CDR3 sequence reads: CASSLAVLAGAPDTQYF. As DNA, the CDR3 is TGCGCCAGCAGCTTGGCGGTACTAGCGGGAGCCCCAGATACGCAGTATTTT.